The present entry profiles one T cell receptor beta chain with its context. Antigen specificity is unknown. The entry originates in a study of T cells in Graves' hyperthyroidism and ophthalmopathy. CDR3 length equals 14 residues. V shed 7 bases and J shed 2 bases, with 15 bases lying between them. Germline loops: CDR1 SGHRS, CDR2 YFSETQ. A NOSPECS grade of at least 4, a Clinical Activity Score of at least 3 and duration under 3 months were recorded in ophthalmopathy patients. Exclusion of patients followed from uncontrolled infection, other autoimmune disease, pregnancy or lactation. For the diagnoses, clinical symptoms, serum thyroxine and TRAb, thyroid ultrasound and orbital computed tomography were used. The study's findings and limits: Stable hyperthyroidism was told apart from ophthalmopathy by a model built on 13 V-J features.

Amplification targeted TCR beta CDR3 regions from RNA transcripts. The TCR CDR3 first-round RT-PCR relied on the HTBI primer set. TCRdb independently ran MiXCR on the multiplex PCR reads; one entry per CDR3 protein. The data hold around 600,000 distinct CDR3 sequences, with about a sixth observed a single time. The V gene is TRBV5-1, the J gene TRBJ1-2, with D uncertain. This clonotype was obtained from a woman aged 40 to 50 with Graves' ophthalmopathy. The sample taken for sequencing was blood. CDR3 amino acids: CASRWEPPNYGYTF. In DNA, the CDR3 is TGCGCCAGCCGGTGGGAACCCCCAAACTATGGCTACACCTTC.